The 29 T cell receptor beta chains given below trace back to one sample, sequenced in a study of shared clonotypes between healthy human individuals. TCRdb keeps only in-frame clones here, not all; method: immunoSEQ multiplex PCR. The table has 730,000 or so clones, 60% to 80% seen once. Sequencing input: memory CD4+ T cells sorted from blood. Noted subset: CD45RA-negative fraction. Receptors originate from a woman in her twenties or thirties in good health.

This clone was counted many times. Other DNA sequences from this sample encode an identical CDR3 as well. The V call is TRBV5-1, the J call TRBJ2-2; 7 bases align to TRBD1. The germline V gene encodes CDR1 SGHRS and CDR2 YFSETQ. The CDR3 totals 15 residues. The ends lost 4 bases at V and 1 base at J; junction bases unmatched: 4. This CDR3 is CASSAGTENTGELFF. DNA for the CDR3: TGCGCCAGCAGCGCTGGGACAGAGAACACCGGGGAGCTGTTTTTT. Looking up the rest from reference TRBV5-1 and TRBJ2-2 gives the full variable domain: KAGVTQTPRYLIKTRGQQVTLSCSPISGHRSVSWYQQTPGQGLQFLFEYFSETQRNKGNFPGRFSGRQFSNSRSEMNVSTLELGDSALYLCASSAGTENTGELFFGEGSRLTVL.

V usage is TRBV6-6 and J usage is TRBJ2-7, with D perhaps assigned TRBD1 or TRBD2 (7 bases each). There are 15 residues in the CDR3. V dropped 3 bases and J dropped 5 bases, with 17 bases sitting between them. The germline V gene encodes CDR1 MNHNY and CDR2 SVGAGI (reference sequence). CDR3 DNA: TGTGCCAGCAGTTATTCCGCAGGGGGGGTCCACGAGCAGTACTTC. This codes for CASSYSAGGVHEQYF.

The chain carries TRBV5-1 and TRBJ1-2; D may be TRBD1 (6 bases). Per germline, CDR1 SGHRS and CDR2 YFSETQ. Trimming took 0 bases from V and 4 from J, leaving 13 bases between them. The CDR3 covers 15 residues. The CDR3 reads CASSLGQAASYGYTF. The CDR3 nucleotides read TGCGCCAGCAGCTTGGGACAGGCGGCTTCCTATGGCTACACCTTC.

Worth noting for this clone: At one of its ends the junction is not consistent with the germline gene, which may arise from a read error. The rearrangement joins TRBV7-2 to TRBJ2-1; 16 bases are shared with TRBD2. Germline loops: CDR1 SGHTA, CDR2 FQGNSA. The CDR3 totals 15 residues. The CDR3 sequence: CASSSSGLAGGGKIF. DNA of the CDR3: TGTGCCAGCAGCAGTTCGGGACTAGCGGGAGGGGGGAAGATCTTC.

This clone was observed a few times. The chain couples TRBV5-1 to TRBJ2-2, with 9 positions matching TRBD2. The junction had 8 bases not matched to a gene; V was cut back by 7 bases and J by 7 bases. This CDR3 comprises 14 residues. Germline V gives CDR1 SGHRS, CDR2 YFSETQ. For the CDR3, the DNA is TGCGCCAGCCATCTAGCGGGGTTTGACGGGGAGCTGTTTTTT. As protein: CASHLAGFDGELFF. The full variable domain, its missing parts supplied by reference TRBV5-1 and TRBJ2-2, is KAGVTQTPRYLIKTRGQQVTLSCSPISGHRSVSWYQQTPGQGLQFLFEYFSETQRNKGNFPGRFSGRQFSNSRSEMNVSTLELGDSALYLCASHLAGFDGELFFGEGSRLTVL.

The table lists this clone with many counts. This chain uses TRBV2 with TRBJ2-7; 10 nucleotides align to TRBD2. This CDR3 comprises 14 residues. J lost 7 bases, V lost 8 bases, and 11 bases had no gene match. CDR1 is SNHLY, CDR2 FYNNEI, per germline. The CDR3: CASGGLAGVNEQYF. The CDR3 DNA is TGTGCCAGCGGGGGGCTAGCGGGAGTGAATGAGCAGTACTTC.

This sequence joins TRBV7-9 and TRBJ2-1; the D is unclear. Trimming left V 3 bases short and J 6 bases short, with 15 bases between. The length of the CDR3 is 15 residues. The germline CDR1 and CDR2 sequences are SEHNR and FQNEAQ (reference sequence). DNA of the CDR3: TGTGCCAGCAGCTTCCACGGACCCGATGGCAATGAGCAGTTCTTC. Amino acids: CASSFHGPDGNEQFF.

The rearrangement uses TRBV30 and TRBJ2-3; weak D call: TRBD1 (6 bases). Trimming removed 4 bases from V and 1 base from J, with 15 bases in between. CDR1 GTSNPN and CDR2 SVGIG come from the germline V gene (reference sequence). This CDR3 has 15 residues. The DNA of the CDR3 is TGTGCCTGGAATACTCTCAGGGGAGGCACAGATACGCAGTATTTT. Translation: CAWNTLRGGTDTQYF.

This clone was seen only a few times. V and J are TRBV11-2 and TRBJ2-1; no reliable D call. The CDR3 runs to 12 residues. Germline-derived CDR1 and CDR2 are SGHAT and FQNNGV. The V end was cut by 2 bases, the J end by 11 bases, with 10 bases between. The CDR3 here is CASSLPQTQQFF. In DNA, the CDR3 is TGTGCCAGCAGCTTACCCCAGACGCAGCAGTTCTTC.

This chain joins TRBV28 and TRBJ2-2; no clear D gene. CDR1 is MDHEN and CDR2 is SYDVKM in the germline V gene. Trimming cost V 0 bases and J 2 bases, with 7 bases left between them. The CDR3 contains 15 residues. In DNA, the CDR3 is TGTGCCAGCAGTTTATGGACGCCAAACACCGGGGAGCTGTTTTTT. Protein: CASSLWTPNTGELFF.

The J gene is TRBJ1-2, the V gene TRBV2, with 8 nucleotides matching TRBD1. The CDR3 runs to 14 residues. Germline-derived CDR1 and CDR2 are SNHLY and FYNNEI. The ends lost 6 bases at V and 2 bases at J; junction bases unmatched: 5. DNA of the CDR3: TGTGCCAGCAGCCAGAGGACAGGGAACTATGGCTACACCTTC. This encodes CASSQRTGNYGYTF.

V and J are TRBV28 and TRBJ1-5; D is perhaps TRBD1 (6 bases). The CDR3 is 16 residues long. Germline CDR1 reads MDHEN; CDR2 reads SYDVKM. Trimming shortened V by 4 bases and J by 3 bases, and 16 bases separated the two germline ends. CDR3 sequence reads: CASSSRTGFNNQPQHF. The DNA of the CDR3 is TGTGCCAGCAGTTCCCGAACAGGGTTTAACAATCAGCCCCAGCATTTT.

The chain links TRBV5-1 to TRBJ2-2, with 9 bases fitting TRBD1. The CDR3 has 14 residues. Germline V gene data show CDR1 as SGHRS and CDR2 as YFSETQ. V lost 3 bases and J lost 6; bases outside the gene matches: 3. CDR3 loop: CASSSGTGSGELFF. As DNA, the CDR3 is TGCGCCAGCAGCTCCGGGACAGGGTCCGGGGAGCTGTTTTTT.

This clone was recorded many times. The chain joins TRBV7-2 to TRBJ1-5; TRBD1 might be the D (5 bases). The CDR3 consists of 14 residues. The V and J ends lost 5 bases and 3 bases respectively, with 11 bases between them. The germline CDR1 and CDR2 sequences are SGHTA and FQGNSA. The CDR3 sequence: CASSPGPNNQPQHF. In DNA, the CDR3 is TGTGCCAGCAGCCCGGGGCCGAACAATCAGCCCCAGCATTTT.

The genes are TRBV9 and TRBJ2-1, with TRBD1 identical over 7 bases. The CDR3 extends over 15 amino acids. Trimming cost V 4 bases and J 3 bases; bases outside gene matches: 7. In germline, CDR1 is SGDLS, CDR2 YYNGEE. The CDR3 coding sequence is TGTGCCAGCAGCACCTCCGGGACAGACTACAATGAGCAGTTCTTC. The encoded protein is CASSTSGTDYNEQFF.

V gene TRBV19 combines with J gene TRBJ1-4; no firm D call. Trimming shortened V by 7 bases and J by 6 bases, and 15 bases separated the two germline ends. The CDR3 is made up of 14 amino acids. The germline gives CDR1 LNHDA, CDR2 SQIVND (reference sequence). Here the CDR3 reads CASTTGAVYEKLFF. As DNA, the CDR3 is TGTGCCAGTACCACTGGAGCCGTGTATGAAAAACTGTTTTTT.

This chain joins TRBV5-1 and TRBJ1-5; no definite D call. V dropped 0 bases and J dropped 2 bases, with 9 bases sitting between them. The length of the CDR3 is 15 residues. Germline CDR1 reads SGHRS; CDR2 reads YFSETQ. CDR3 sequence reads: CASSLVPGGNQPQHF. The CDR3 DNA sequence: TGCGCCAGCAGCTTGGTCCCTGGAGGCAATCAGCCCCAGCATTTT.

This clone was recorded a few times. This chain connects TRBV5-6 to TRBJ1-3, with TRBD1 identical over 7 bases. The CDR3 totals 16 residues. The V gene's germline CDR1 is SGHDT and CDR2 YYEEEE. Trimming at V came to 5 bases and at J to 1 base, leaving 9 bases not matched to a gene. Here the CDR3 reads CASSEYRGSSGNTIYF. CDR3 DNA: TGTGCCAGCAGTGAGTACAGGGGATCTTCTGGAAACACCATATATTTT.

V usage is TRBV18 and J usage is TRBJ2-3; 7 bases line up with TRBD1. Losses at the gene ends were 3 bases for V and 2 bases for J; bases not matched to a gene: 8. The CDR3 contains 16 residues. CDR1 is KGHSH and CDR2 is LQKENI in the germline V gene. As DNA, the CDR3 is TGTGCCAGCTCACCCAATCCGGGACAGACCACAGATACGCAGTATTTT. It encodes CASSPNPGQTTDTQYF.

The CDR3 DNA sequence: TGTGCCAGCAGCTTAGGGGGGACAGCAGCTTACGAGCAGTACTTC. Protein: CASSLGGTAAYEQYF. The chain employs TRBV7-9 and TRBJ2-7; 7 nucleotides agree with TRBD1. From germline, CDR1 is SEHNR and CDR2 FQNEAQ (reference sequence). The V gene end was trimmed by 1 base and the J gene end by 4 bases; junction bases not matched to a gene: 7. The CDR3 loop spans 15 amino acids. The complete variable domain, with remaining parts taken from reference TRBV7-9 and TRBJ2-7, reads DTGVSQNPRHKITKRGQNVTFRCDPISEHNRLYWYRQTLGQGPEFLTYFQNEAQLEKSRLLSDRFSAERPKGSFSTLEIQRTEQGDSAMYLCASSLGGTAAYEQYFGPGTRLTVT.

Written as DNA, the CDR3 is TGTGCCAGCTCCCGAGACAGAAACAATGAGCAGTTCTTC. Encoded protein: CASSRDRNNEQFF. The genes are TRBV18 and TRBJ2-1; D is possibly TRBD1 (5 bases). With 6 bases removed from V and 5 bases from J, the gap between germline ends came to 11 bases. The germline V gene has CDR1 KGHSH and CDR2 LQKENI. The CDR3 spans 13 residues. The entire variable domain, with the rest obtained from reference TRBV18 and TRBJ2-1, is as follows: NAGVMQNPRHLVRRRGQEARLRCSPMKGHSHVYWYRQLPEEGLKFMVYLQKENIIDESGMPKERFSAEFPKEGPSILRIQQVVRGDSAAYFCASSRDRNNEQFFGPGTRLTVL.

The V and J genes are TRBV5-1 and TRBJ2-3, with TRBD2 identical over 10 bases. CDR3 length equals 16 residues. Germline CDR1 reads SGHRS; CDR2 reads YFSETQ. V dropped 4 bases and J dropped 6; count of bases not matched to a gene: 11. The CDR3 here is CASSPRTSGRGDTQYF. Here the CDR3 DNA reads TGCGCCAGCAGCCCTAGGACTAGCGGACGGGGGGATACGCAGTATTTT.

This clone was detected a few times. This sequence joins TRBV25-1 and TRBJ2-5, with D possibly being TRBD1 or TRBD2 (5 bases each). This CDR3 region has 14 residues. Germline loops: CDR1 MGHDK, CDR2 SYGVNS. The ends were cut back, 4 bases at V and 3 bases at J, with 12 bases in the middle. The CDR3 bases are TGTGCCAGCAGTGGGGACGGCCCTAAAGAGACCCAGTACTTC. Its translation is CASSGDGPKETQYF.

The chain is built from TRBV19 and TRBJ1-5, with D tentatively TRBD1 (5 bases). The V end was cut by 3 bases, the J end by 7 bases, with 13 bases between. The CDR3 contains 14 residues. CDR1 LNHDA and CDR2 SQIVND come from the germline V gene (reference sequence). For the CDR3, the DNA is TGTGCCAGTAGTATTAGGGACGAAGAACAGCCCCAGCATTTT. Encoded protein: CASSIRDEEQPQHF.

The chain has TRBV2 and TRBJ2-2; tentatively, D is TRBD2 (5 bases). CDR1 is SNHLY, CDR2 FYNNEI, per germline. The CDR3 is made up of 15 amino acids. V gave up 3 bases and J gave up 5 bases, with 13 bases separating them. This chain's CDR3 is CASSDGLAQTGELFF. CDR3 nucleotides: TGTGCCAGCAGTGATGGTTTAGCGCAAACCGGGGAGCTGTTTTTT. Looking up the rest from reference TRBV2 and TRBJ2-2 gives the full variable domain: EPEVTQTPSHQVTQMGQEVILRCVPISNHLYFYWYRQILGQKVEFLVSFYNNEISEKSEIFDDQFSVERPDGSNFTLKIRSTKLEDSAMYFCASSDGLAQTGELFFGEGSRLTVL.

The rearrangement joins TRBV10-3 to TRBJ1-5; D gene ambiguous. V lost 4 bases and J lost 6, with 7 bases in between. Germline CDR1 ENHRY, CDR2 SYGVKD. This CDR3 contains 12 residues. This chain's CDR3 is CAISGEGQPQHF. The CDR3, as DNA: TGTGCCATCAGTGGAGAGGGTCAGCCCCAGCATTTT.

The chain recombines TRBV15 with TRBJ2-7; 15 bases fit TRBD2. Per germline, CDR1 LNHNV and CDR2 YYDKDF (reference sequence). Trimming removed 1 base from V and 6 bases from J; junction bases left unmatched: 7. CDR3 length: 17 residues. CDR3 DNA sequence: TGTGCCACCAGCAGAGGAAGGGCGGGACTAGCGGGAGGCGAGCAGTACTTC. Its translation: CATSRGRAGLAGGEQYF.

The gene calls are TRBV19 and TRBJ2-7; 9 bases match TRBD2. The CDR3 is 17 residues long. CDR1 is LNHDA, CDR2 SQIVND, per germline (reference sequence). Losses at the gene ends were 3 bases for V and 2 bases for J; bases not matched to a gene: 11. In nucleotides, the CDR3 is TGTGCCAGTAGTATCAAGCTGGTAGCGGGGGAAACCTACGAGCAGTACTTC. This translates into CASSIKLVAGETYEQYF.

The rearrangement links TRBV5-1 to TRBJ2-3; TRBD1 is a possible D gene (5 bases). The germline CDR1 and CDR2 sequences are SGHRS and YFSETQ. V shed 1 base and J shed 1 base, with 10 bases lying between them. The CDR3 is made up of 15 amino acids. In DNA, the CDR3 is TGCGCCAGCAGCTTGCTCGGCAGGGGCACAGATACGCAGTATTTT. It encodes CASSLLGRGTDTQYF.